One and the same sample provided the 25 T cell receptor beta chains below, sequenced in a study of blood T cells in healthy people across ages. A second roughly 6 to 11 cycle PCR used barcoded and J-beta primers. Each CDR3 protein gets one entry after TCRdb re-called the 5' RACE reads with MiXCR. There are roughly 730,000 distinct CDR3 sequences in the sample; 56% occur only once, and approximately 24% lies in the top ten. Sequenced input: blood. These TCRs come from a man aged 40-49 years in good health.

V and J are TRBV28 and TRBJ1-1; the D gene is possibly TRBD1 (6 bases). Germline CDR1 is MDHEN and CDR2 is SYDVKM. The CDR3 consists of 11 residues. Trimming left V 5 bases short and J 8 bases short, with 9 bases between. The CDR3 reads CASSDTGEAFF. CDR3 DNA sequence: TGTGCCAGCAGTGATACAGGGGAAGCTTTCTTT.

The V and J genes are TRBV25-1 and TRBJ2-7; TRBD1 aligns across 7 bases. CDR3 size: 15 residues. The trim removed 3 bases at V and 3 bases at J, leaving 8 bases unmatched. Germline V gene data show CDR1 as MGHDK and CDR2 as SYGVNS. This CDR3 is CASSEDRQKHYEQYF. The CDR3 DNA reads as TGTGCCAGCAGTGAGGACAGGCAAAAACACTACGAGCAGTACTTC.

This clonotype was recorded only once. The genes are TRBV10-3 and TRBJ2-1; possible D gene TRBD1, 5 bases. This CDR3 has 13 amino acids. V gave up 4 bases and J gave up 3 bases, with 7 bases separating them. CDR1 and CDR2 (germline): ENHRY, SYGVKD. CDR3 loop: CAISGQGYNEQFF. As DNA, the CDR3 is TGTGCCATCAGTGGGCAGGGCTACAATGAGCAGTTCTTC.

With respect to this clonotype: At one of its ends the junction is not consistent with the germline gene, which may arise from a read error. The chain links TRBV20-1 to TRBJ2-1; TRBD1 might be the D (6 bases). The length of the CDR3 is 15 residues. Germline V gives CDR1 DFQATT, CDR2 SNEGSKA (reference sequence). CDR3 residues: CSAAKAGPGGNKQFF. CDR3 bases: TGCAGTGCTGCCAAGGCCGGACCTGGGGGCAATAAGCAGTTCTTC.

This clonotype has ten or more counts. The chain employs TRBV7-2 and TRBJ2-3; D is possibly TRBD2 (6 bases). Between the trimmed V and J ends, which lost 4 bases and 2 bases, there was a span of 13 bases. The V gene's germline CDR1 is SGHTA and CDR2 FQGNSA. The CDR3 extends over 15 amino acids. The CDR3 loop reads CASSSRIAVTDTQYF. The CDR3 region has the DNA TGTGCCAGCAGCTCACGCATAGCGGTCACAGATACGCAGTATTTT.

This clonotype was found once. V usage is TRBV7-3 and J usage is TRBJ2-3, with D maybe TRBD2 (6 bases). Germline V gene data show CDR1 as SGHTA and CDR2 as FQGTGA. The CDR3 covers 18 residues. Trimming left V 5 bases short and J 0 bases short, with 21 bases between. CDR3 loop: CASSRDPGRRASTDTQYF. The CDR3 bases are TGTGCCAGCAGCCGCGATCCTGGGCGGAGGGCTAGCACAGATACGCAGTATTTT. Full variable domain (rest looked up from reference TRBV7-3 and TRBJ2-3): GAGVSQTPSNKVTEKGKYVELRCDPISGHTALYWYRQSLGQGPEFLIYFQGTGAADDSGLPNDRFFAVRPEGSVSTLKIQRTERGDSAVYLCASSRDPGRRASTDTQYFGPGTRLTVL.

This clonotype was counted a few times. The chain carries TRBV7-2 and TRBJ2-7, with D maybe TRBD2 (5 bases). Germline CDR1 SGHTA, CDR2 FQGNSA. Trimming shortened V by 6 bases and J by 4 bases, and 19 bases separated the two germline ends. CDR3 length equals 15 residues. The CDR3 nucleotides are TGTGCCAGCAGGGCGCAGAGCGTCGGGAATTACGAGCAGTACTTC. It translates to CASRAQSVGNYEQYF.

Only a few counts were recorded for this clonotype. The CDR3 nucleotides are TGTGCCATCAGCCTGGGGGTATCTGGGGCCAACGTCCTGACTTTC. Translating gives CAISLGVSGANVLTF. The V and J genes are TRBV10-3 and TRBJ2-6; D is perhaps TRBD1 or TRBD2 (5 bases each). Trimming took off 6 bases at V and 1 base at J, with 10 bases between the two ends. Germline-derived CDR1 and CDR2 are ENHRY and SYGVKD. The CDR3 totals 15 residues.

This chain links TRBV20-1 with TRBJ2-7; D assignment may be TRBD1 or TRBD2 (5 bases each). Germline V gene sequence: CDR1 DFQATT, CDR2 SNEGSKA (reference sequence). V shed 3 bases and J shed 7 bases, with 25 bases lying between them. CDR3 length: 16 amino acids. The CDR3 DNA sequence: TGCAGTGCTAGTCGGGGCAAGGCACTCAAATCGGGGGAGCAGTACTTC. Protein sequence: CSASRGKALKSGEQYF.

This clonotype was observed a handful of times. One end of the junction varies from germline; a read error may be responsible. V usage is TRBV7-2 and J usage is TRBJ2-5; TRBD2 agrees at 9 bases. The CDR3 totals 17 residues. Germline V lookup: CDR1 SGHTA, CDR2 FQGNSA. The CDR3, as DNA: TGTGCCAGCAGCCTAGCCGCCGGGCGGGGGGGCCAAGAGACCCAGTACTTC. It is translated as CASSLAAGRGGQETQYF.

The genes are TRBV7-8 and TRBJ2-7; D might be TRBD2 (5 bases). In germline, CDR1 is SGHVS, CDR2 FQNEAQ. The CDR3 length is 14 residues. V shed 0 bases and J shed 0 bases, with 6 bases lying between them. The chain's CDR3 is CASSLAAGSYEQYF. The CDR3 nucleotides read TGTGCCAGCAGCTTAGCTGCGGGCTCCTACGAGCAGTACTTC.

The chain is built from TRBV29-1 and TRBJ1-2; 7 bases match TRBD1. From germline, CDR1 is SQVTM and CDR2 ANQGSEA. With V trimmed by 3 bases and J by 6 bases, 7 bases remained unmatched. The CDR3 totals 13 residues. The CDR3 here is CSVESTGDDGYTF. In DNA, the CDR3 is TGCAGCGTTGAGAGCACAGGGGATGATGGCTACACCTTC.

CDR3 coding DNA: TGTGCCAGCAGCCAGATCCTGGGTAGCACAGATACGCAGTATTTT. Translated, it gives CASSQILGSTDTQYF. The chain carries TRBV14 and TRBJ2-3, with D hard to call. Germline CDR1 is SGHDN and CDR2 is FVKESK. Trimming cost V 3 bases and J 0 bases, with 10 bases left between them. This CDR3 has 15 amino acids.

The rearrangement links TRBV9 to TRBJ1-1, with a weak D call TRBD1 (5 bases). CDR1 is SGDLS and CDR2 is YYNGEE in the germline V gene. The CDR3 is 14 residues long. V lost 2 bases to trimming and J lost 5 bases, with 13 bases between them. DNA for the CDR3: TGTGCCAGCAGCGTTAAGGGGATAAGTACTGAAGCTTTCTTT. This gives the protein CASSVKGISTEAFF.

In this sample, this clonotype turned up a few times. The CDR3 sequence is CASSLEGDSYNEQFF. The CDR3 DNA follows: TGCGCCAGCAGCTTGGAGGGGGACAGCTACAATGAGCAGTTCTTC. The chain couples TRBV5-1 to TRBJ2-1, with 7 positions matching TRBD1. The CDR3 has 15 amino acids. The V gene end was trimmed by 0 bases and the J gene end by 3 bases; junction bases not matched to a gene: 3. Germline loops: CDR1 SGHRS, CDR2 YFSETQ.

With respect to this clonotype: A read error may produce the germline difference seen at one junction end. This sequence joins TRBV11-2 and TRBJ2-7; 10 bases agree with TRBD1. The germline V gene has CDR1 SGHAT and CDR2 FQNNGV. The CDR3 runs 14 residues. CDR3 residues: CASSLDRGRDEQYF. DNA of the CDR3: TGTGCCAGCAGTTTAGACAGGGGGCGGGATGAGCAGTACTTC. Based on the CDR3 plus reference TRBV11-2 and TRBJ2-7, the full variable domain is EAGVAQSPRYKIIEKRQSVAFWCNPISGHATLYWYQQILGQGPKLLIQFQNNGVVDDSQLPKDRFSAERLKGVDSTLKIQPAKLEDSAVYLCASSLDRGRDEQYFGPGTRLTVT.

The sample holds a few counts of this clonotype. This chain uses TRBV12-3 or TRBV12-4 with TRBJ2-7; D gene unclear. The CDR3 spans 13 residues. V lost 5 bases and J 4 bases, leaving 12 bases between the germline ends. In nucleotides, the CDR3 is TGTGCCAGCAGTCCCGGGCCCCAATACGAGCAGTACTTC. Translated, it gives CASSPGPQYEQYF.

The V and J genes are TRBV9 and TRBJ1-1; 7 nucleotides line up with TRBD1. Germline V lookup: CDR1 SGDLS, CDR2 YYNGEE. The CDR3 length is 14 residues. Unmatched junction bases numbered 7, after V lost 0 bases and J lost 8 bases. The CDR3 DNA reads as TGTGCCAGCAGCGTAGTGGGAGGGGGCGCGGAAGCTTTCTTT. Its translation is CASSVVGGGAEAFF.

This clonotype was observed once. The V gene is TRBV4-1, the J gene TRBJ1-6; unclear D gene. The germline V and J ends were trimmed by 1 base and 9 bases, with 16 bases remaining between them. The CDR3 has 16 residues. From germline, CDR1 is MGHRA and CDR2 YSYEKL. CDR3 sequence: CASSQGERGLGSPLHF. Written as DNA, the CDR3 is TGCGCCAGCAGCCAAGGGGAGAGAGGGTTGGGTTCACCCCTCCACTTT.

This chain joins TRBV5-1 and TRBJ2-5; tentative D call: TRBD1 (6 bases). CDR1 is SGHRS, CDR2 YFSETQ, per germline. V was cut by 0 bases and J by 11 bases, with 14 bases left in between. The CDR3 runs 13 residues. This CDR3 reads CASSLDRDDEQYF. CDR3 nucleotide sequence: TGCGCCAGCAGCTTGGACAGGGACGATGAGCAGTACTTC. Full variable domain (remainder filled in from reference TRBV5-1 and TRBJ2-5): KAGVTQTPRYLIKTRGQQVTLSCSPISGHRSVSWYQQTPGQGLQFLFEYFSETQRNKGNFPGRFSGRQFSNSRSEMNVSTLELGDSALYLCASSLDRDDEQYFGPGTRLLVL.

About this clonotype: At one end the junction does not follow the germline gene, possibly because of a read error. The chain has TRBV4-3 and TRBJ1-2, with D maybe TRBD1 (5 bases). Germline V gene data show CDR1 as LGHNA and CDR2 as YSLEER. This CDR3 is built from 17 residues. This CDR3 is CAGSQDVGQGVRYGYTF. Written as DNA, the CDR3 is TGCGCCGGCAGCCAAGATGTCGGTCAGGGCGTTCGATATGGCTACACCTTC.

This chain connects TRBV4-3 to TRBJ2-5, with TRBD2 identical over 14 bases. The V and J ends lost 3 bases and 11 bases, in that order; junction bases with no gene match: 17. This CDR3 is 18 amino acids long. Germline V lookup: CDR1 LGHNA, CDR2 YSLEER. Here the CDR3 DNA reads TGCGCCAGCAGCCACCAATCCGCGACTAGCGGGAGGGGAAGTGAGCAGTACTTC. Encoded protein: CASSHQSATSGRGSEQYF.

J is TRBJ2-2 and V is TRBV6-2 or TRBV6-3; 9 bases align to TRBD2. The CDR3 sequence is 13 residues long. The junction had 2 bases not matched to a gene; V was cut back by 8 bases and J by 4 bases. Germline V gene data show CDR1 as MNHEY and CDR2 as SVGEGT. The CDR3 DNA is TGTGCCAGCCGGCGGGGGGGCACCGGGGAGCTGTTTTTT. This translates into CASRRGGTGELFF.

The chain uses TRBV7-2 and TRBJ1-4; D possibly corresponds to TRBD1 (6 bases). The germline CDR1 and CDR2 sequences are SGHTA and FQGNSA. The CDR3 has 14 residues. Trimming cost V 6 bases and J 2 bases, with 10 bases left between them. The CDR3 DNA reads TGTGCCAGCAGGCCGGGGGCGACTAATGAAAAACTGTTTTTT. As protein: CASRPGATNEKLFF.

This chain joins TRBV28 and TRBJ2-5; tentative D call: TRBD2 (5 bases). Germline CDR1 and CDR2: MDHEN and SYDVKM. V was trimmed by 7 bases and J by 2 bases, leaving 17 bases between them. The CDR3 covers 15 residues. In DNA, the CDR3 is TGTGCCAGCACCCCCTCAGTGGGGAGACAAGAGACCCAGTACTTC. Translating it yields CASTPSVGRQETQYF.